The next 19 T cell receptor beta chains were all read from a single sample in a study of shared clonotypes between healthy human individuals. Data came from immunoSEQ multiplex PCR; TCRdb stores just in-frame clones and leaves some out. The sample has more than 2,000,000 clones; roughly 93% are singletons. The sample comprised naive CD4+ T cells from PBMCs. Subset in this sample: CD45RA+ positively selected. These receptors came from a man between 18 and 35 years old in good health. Some clones in this sample may be carry-over from other donors' samples.

With respect to this clone: The sample contains more than one DNA sequence encoding this CDR3. This chain links TRBV5-1 with TRBJ1-1, with no clear D. V lost 4 bases to trimming and J lost 1 base, with 14 bases between them. Germline V lookup: CDR1 SGHRS, CDR2 YFSETQ. There are 15 residues in the CDR3. Here the CDR3 reads CASSPLGGANTEAFF. The DNA of the CDR3 is TGCGCCAGCAGCCCCCTCGGAGGCGCGAACACTGAAGCTTTCTTT.

The chain employs TRBV5-1 and TRBJ2-3; D might be TRBD1 (6 bases). Per the germline V gene, CDR1 is SGHRS and CDR2 is YFSETQ. V dropped 0 bases and J dropped 5 bases, with 13 bases sitting between them. The CDR3 covers 15 residues. The DNA for the CDR3 is TGCGCCAGCAGCTTGGGAGCAGGGGATAAAGATACGCAGTATTTT. Amino acids: CASSLGAGDKDTQYF.

As DNA, the CDR3 is TGCGCCAGCAGTGACCCTGGACAGGGGGTGATCGAGCAGTACTTC. It translates to CASSDPGQGVIEQYF. This chain joins TRBV10-1 and TRBJ2-7, with 10 bases fitting TRBD1. V trimming: 3 bases; J trimming: 6 bases; junction bases outside the gene matches: 8. The CDR3 runs to 15 residues. The V gene's germline CDR1 is WNHNN and CDR2 SYGVQD (reference sequence).

The chain joins TRBV6-6 to TRBJ2-1; D ambiguous. Trimming removed 5 bases from V and 8 bases from J, with 7 bases in between. Germline lookup yields CDR1 MNHNY and CDR2 SVGAGI (reference sequence). The CDR3 has 11 residues. CDR3 nucleotides: TGTGCCAGCAGTCTACTGGATGAGCAGTTCTTC. This encodes CASSLLDEQFF.

This clone has only one observation. This rearrangement joins TRBV2 to TRBJ2-2; 10 bases align to TRBD2. CDR3 size: 14 residues. Per germline, CDR1 SNHLY and CDR2 FYNNEI. V dropped 6 bases and J dropped 6; count of bases not matched to a gene: 4. The CDR3 region has the DNA TGTGCCAGCAGAGCGGGAGGGTCACCCGGGGAGCTGTTTTTT. Its protein is CASRAGGSPGELFF.

With regard to this clone: This sample includes further DNA sequences coding for the same CDR3. The V and J genes are TRBV11-2 and TRBJ2-5; D not certain. With 1 base removed from V and 2 bases from J, the gap between germline ends came to 5 bases. From germline, CDR1 is SGHAT and CDR2 FQNNGV. The CDR3 has 13 residues. The chain's CDR3 is CASSLGRQETQYF. CDR3 nucleotides: TGTGCCAGCAGCTTAGGACGGCAAGAGACCCAGTACTTC. Complete variable domain (other parts from reference TRBV11-2 and TRBJ2-5): EAGVAQSPRYKIIEKRQSVAFWCNPISGHATLYWYQQILGQGPKLLIQFQNNGVVDDSQLPKDRFSAERLKGVDSTLKIQPAKLEDSAVYLCASSLGRQETQYFGPGTRLLVL.

For the CDR3, the DNA is TGTGCCAGTAGTATGGGTTGGGAGACAGATACGCAGTATTTT. Protein product: CASSMGWETDTQYF. The chain employs TRBV19 and TRBJ2-3; D might be TRBD2 (5 bases). Trimming stripped 3 bases from V and 3 bases from J, with 10 bases between. Germline CDR1 LNHDA, CDR2 SQIVND (reference sequence). The CDR3 spans 14 residues.

This clone occurred once. The chain employs TRBV5-4 and TRBJ1-3; 7 nucleotides match TRBD1. The CDR3 has 14 amino acids. The junction had 8 bases not matched to a gene; V was cut back by 7 bases and J by 4 bases. In germline, CDR1 is SGHNT, CDR2 YYREEE (reference sequence). CDR3 sequence: CASGAQGNGNTIYF. The CDR3 DNA sequence: TGTGCCAGCGGGGCACAGGGGAACGGAAACACCATATATTTT.

This chain uses TRBV2 with TRBJ2-3, with no clear D. Trimming shortened V by 8 bases and J by 2 bases, and 11 bases separated the two germline ends. Germline V gene sequence: CDR1 SNHLY, CDR2 FYNNEI. The CDR3 totals 13 residues. The CDR3 DNA sequence: TGTGCCAGCGGAAAGTTATCCACAGATACGCAGTATTTT. It yields the protein CASGKLSTDTQYF.

On this clone: Other DNA sequences from this sample encode an identical CDR3 as well. This rearrangement joins TRBV5-6 to TRBJ1-1, with D unresolved. Germline V gene sequence: CDR1 SGHDT, CDR2 YYEEEE. Trimming cost V 3 bases and J 3 bases, with 3 bases left between them. The CDR3 length is 11 residues. CDR3 DNA sequence: TGTGCCAGCAGCTCGTACACTGAAGCTTTCTTT. This codes for CASSSYTEAFF.

This clone appeared a single time. The V gene is TRBV2, the J gene TRBJ1-1; no definite D call. Trimming removed 8 bases from V and 5 bases from J, with 18 bases in between. The CDR3 is 14 residues long. The germline CDR1 and CDR2 sequences are SNHLY and FYNNEI. The CDR3, as DNA: TGTGCCAGCGGTCTCGAGGGTGTCAGGACTGAAGCTTTCTTT. Residues: CASGLEGVRTEAFF. Based on the CDR3 plus reference TRBV2 and TRBJ1-1, the full variable domain is EPEVTQTPSHQVTQMGQEVILRCVPISNHLYFYWYRQILGQKVEFLVSFYNNEISEKSEIFDDQFSVERPDGSNFTLKIRSTKLEDSAMYFCASGLEGVRTEAFFGQGTRLTVV.

The chain joins TRBV20-1 to TRBJ1-1; no definite D call. CDR1 DFQATT and CDR2 SNEGSKA come from the germline V gene (reference sequence). The CDR3 runs 10 residues. Trimming removed 7 bases from V and 1 base from J, with 4 bases in between. As DNA, the CDR3 is TGCAGTGAACAGAACACTGAAGCTTTCTTT. It is translated as CSEQNTEAFF.

This rearrangement joins TRBV4-2 to TRBJ2-2; D gene ambiguous. The CDR3 consists of 15 residues. Germline-derived CDR1 and CDR2 are LGHNA and YNFKEQ. V lost 1 base and J lost 7, with 13 bases in between. The CDR3 reads CASSQGAASVGELFF. In nucleotides, the CDR3 is TGTGCCAGCAGCCAAGGGGCGGCGTCCGTCGGGGAGCTGTTTTTT.

V gene TRBV5-6 combines with J gene TRBJ1-4; D gene unclear. The ends were cut back, 4 bases at V and 0 bases at J, with 10 bases in the middle. Germline values: CDR1 SGHDT, CDR2 YYEEEE. This CDR3 is built from 15 residues. CDR3 residues: CASSPLGATNEKLFF. CDR3 nucleotides: TGTGCCAGCAGCCCCCTCGGGGCAACTAATGAAAAACTGTTTTTT.

J is TRBJ2-3 and V is TRBV7-6, with 8 bases aligning to TRBD1. V was pared by 5 bases and J by 4 bases, with 11 bases of the junction left unmatched. This CDR3 comprises 16 residues. Germline lookup yields CDR1 SGHVS and CDR2 FNYEAQ. CDR3 bases: TGTGCCAGCAGCCCTGGCATCCCAGGGGGCGCAGATACGCAGTATTTT. Protein: CASSPGIPGGADTQYF.

This chain joins TRBV7-3 and TRBJ1-1; 7 positions match TRBD1. CDR1 is SGHTA, CDR2 FQGTGA, per germline. V lost 6 bases to trimming and J lost 3 bases; unmatched junction nucleotides: 7. There are 14 residues in the CDR3. The CDR3 region is CASRVTGWDTEAFF. CDR3 DNA: TGTGCCAGCAGGGTGACAGGGTGGGACACTGAAGCTTTCTTT.

CDR3 nucleotides: TGTGCCAGCTCACCTCAGACTAGAGGGTTCAATGAGCAGTTCTTC. Its protein is CASSPQTRGFNEQFF. This chain connects TRBV18 to TRBJ2-1, with D possibly matching TRBD2 (6 bases). V shed 3 bases and J shed 6 bases, with 15 bases lying between them. CDR3 size: 15 residues. CDR1 and CDR2 (germline): KGHSH, LQKENI.

This chain connects TRBV25-1 to TRBJ1-3, with D maybe TRBD1 (6 bases). Germline assignment: CDR1 MGHDK and CDR2 SYGVNS. Trimming cost V 6 bases and J 0 bases, with 12 bases left between them. The CDR3 consists of 15 residues. This CDR3 is CASRPRTVSGNTIYF. The CDR3 coding sequence is TGTGCCAGCAGGCCTCGGACAGTCTCTGGAAACACCATATATTTT.

The chain is built from TRBV18 and TRBJ2-7, with D perhaps matching TRBD1 (6 bases). CDR1 is KGHSH, CDR2 LQKENI, per germline. The V gene lost 2 bases and the J gene lost 3 bases, with 11 bases spanning the gap. This CDR3 is built from 14 residues. CDR3 nucleotide sequence: TGTGCCAGCTCACCAGGGGGCCAGTTCTACGAGCAGTACTTC. Amino acid sequence: CASSPGGQFYEQYF.